This TCR beta chain originates from a study of T cell repertoires in cytomegalovirus infection. Across the whole study: Indicated by public TCR beta signatures were CMV infection and matching HLA type. Study-wide results and caveats: The study found HLA-C-restricted CMV-specific TCR beta clonotypes dominating the ex vivo response. Totalled public TCR beta family frequency picked out people who carried CMV plus the relevant HLA.

MiXCR, applied by TCRdb to the reads, yields one record per CDR3 protein. The sample has hundreds of thousands of distinct CDR3 sequences; more than 25% are singletons. This clonotype appeared once. As yet, its antigen is unknown. The CDR3 loop spans 13 amino acids. The ends were cut back, 4 bases at V and 6 bases at J, with 13 bases in the middle. V and J are TRBV12-3 or TRBV12-4 and TRBJ2-7; D tentatively fits TRBD1 or TRBD2 (6 bases each). Sequenced here: cultured CD8+ T cells from PBMCs, sampled from culture after CMV antigen stimulation. The clonotype comes from a human donor in good health (CMV status not recorded). Some clones in this sample may be carry-over from other donors' samples. DNA for the CDR3: TGTGCCAGCAGTTGGGGGGCCCGAAGCGAGCAGTACTTC. Its protein product is CASSWGARSEQYF.